The present T cell receptor beta chain was sequenced within a study of T cell responses to AZD1222 COVID-19 vaccine (dated by TCRdb to about 2021). In the study overall: AZD1222 recipients given second doses at about 4 weeks or at about 12 weeks were pooled, since spike-specific TCR depth and breadth were not found to differ between the two schedules. A total of about 240 trial participants underwent TCR sequencing, of whom around 200 received two doses of AZD1222 and 26 received two doses of the MenACWY control vaccine. Trial participants were enrolled by age into 18-55, 56-69 and 70-plus year subgroups, with 148, 28 and 57 TCR-sequenced participants respectively.

The CDR3 regions of human TCRbeta chains were analyzed by immunosequencing. Turning to the authors' computational methods: TCRs in the repertoires were compared against a reference library of SARS-CoV-2-specific TCRs that had been generated with the MIRA antigen-specificity platform. Breadth was defined as the fraction of unique TCRs that were SARS-CoV-2-associated, and depth was defined as the fraction of total T cells that were SARS-CoV-2-associated. Using the MIRA data, each spike-specific TCR was assigned both to the spike region to which the TCR was reactive and to a CD4 or CD8 class. Log10-transformed breadth and depth values were compared by one-way ANOVA with Sidak's multiple comparisons tests. In its TCRdb copy, this immuneACCESS table keeps in-frame sequences only and misses some clones. Where compared with another copy, unresolved V genes explain less than half of these, and the others have no known cause. V and J calls and clone size are given by that table; D and trimming were obtained from the DNA. This sample is represented by 100,000 to 150,000 clones; 75% to 90% of them were singletons. Of the sample, 4.5% to 6% falls within the top ten clones.

Results and caveats for the whole study, not just this receptor: Most participants were white British and females outnumbered males, and the authors suggested that clonal diversity may have been underestimated. Epitopes outside the regions mutated in the B.1.351 and B.1.1.7 variants were reportedly recognized by nearly half of the unique spike-specific TCRs. Because no samples from the day 14 peak response were available, repertoires could be characterized only after the peak T cell response. Spike-specific TCR breadth and depth rose significantly after two AZD1222 doses compared with day 0 and with MenACWY recipients. Only 5 to 7 AZD1222 recipients were SARS-CoV-2 seropositive at baseline, limiting conclusions about previously exposed vaccinees. Vaccine-associated CD4 TCRs spanned the whole spike protein, with dominant responses in regions 160-218 and 743-854. In the small 56-69-year group, the increase in depth fell short of significance, most likely because of low power.

Concerning this clone: It has no known antigen specificity. Base qualities are missing; no much larger clone stands one base away.

What the time point label conveys for this sample: baseline before first vaccination. Vaccinee samples came from UK trials COV001 and COV002, including a single-blind randomized controlled phase 2/3 trial of AZD1222 (ChAdOx1 nCoV-19) in healthy adults. For TCRbeta chain sequencing, PBMC samples from trial participants were taken at day 0 and at day 28 after the second dose. The sequence derives from an adult in good health. The sequencing here drew on peripheral blood, taken on day 0 of AZD1222 vaccination.

The CDR3 protein is CASSELVTSGSSGELFF. The DNA sequence is given as TGCGCCAGCAGTGAGCTAGTGACTAGCGGGAGCTCCGGGGAGCTGTTTTTT. The sequence joins TRBV10-1 to TRBJ2-2, and 12 bases in between align with TRBD2. Via the germline V gene (reference sequence), CDR1 is WNHNN and CDR2 SYGVQD. The CDR3 has 17 amino acids, counting the end cysteine and phenylalanine. Solely the CDR3 DNA is kept, with 51 bases framed from the first base. Trimming leaves V shorter by 2 bases and J shorter by 6 bases, with the junction holding 7 bases beyond the gene matches.